The subject of this entry is one TCR beta chain. Its cognate antigen is unknown. The germline V gene encodes CDR1 LGHDT and CDR2 YNNKEL (reference sequence). V lost 1 base to trimming and J lost 1 base, with 12 bases between them. The CDR3 covers 16 residues. The data were taken from a study of blood T cells in healthy people across ages. General study points: Naive CD4+ cell counts and diversity both ran higher in long-lived than in aged donors.

A second PCR, run for about 6 to 11 cycles, used a sample-barcoded 5' primer plus a J-beta primer mix. Each of the cDNA molecules was tagged by a template-switch adaptor with 12 random nucleotides. TCRdb ran MiXCR on the 5' RACE reads and lists one entry per CDR3 protein. Here the sample spans fewer than 1,200,000 distinct CDR3 sequences, roughly 24% being singletons. This sample was also put to use in a study of T cells of mothers and their children. That paper adds: Mother-child pairs who were related displayed a slightly higher overlap than unrelated pairs, a difference that was non-significant.

The chain joins TRBV3-1 to TRBJ2-3; D remains unclear. What was sequenced was blood. The receptor was derived from a girl between 2 and 10 years old in good health. CDR3 sequence: CASSQGVGEGTDTQYF. In nucleotides, the CDR3 is TGTGCCAGCAGCCAAGGGGTGGGTGAGGGCACAGATACGCAGTATTTT.